The 10 T cell receptor beta chains below all came from one sample that was sequenced in a study of blood T cell repertoires in COVID-19. Measured with immunoSEQ multiplex PCR; TCRdb has only the in-frame clones, and not every one. The sample yields about 180,000 clones, 86% seen once. The sample consisted of peripheral blood. The receptor set was obtained from a woman aged 25 to 39 with active or convalescent COVID-19.

Turning to this clone: This sample also contains other DNA sequences that code for the same CDR3. J is TRBJ1-2 and V is TRBV7-9; 8 nucleotides line up with TRBD1. V lost 2 bases to trimming and J lost 4 bases; unmatched junction nucleotides: 3. This CDR3 comprises 14 residues. Germline lookup yields CDR1 SEHNR and CDR2 FQNEAQ (reference sequence). The CDR3 region has the DNA TGTGCCAGCAGCTTACCAGGACAGGGCTATGGCTACACCTTC. It encodes CASSLPGQGYGYTF. Complete variable domain (other parts from reference TRBV7-9 and TRBJ1-2): DTGVSQNPRHKITKRGQNVTFRCDPISEHNRLYWYRQTLGQGPEFLTYFQNEAQLEKSRLLSDRFSAERPKGSFSTLEIQRTEQGDSAMYLCASSLPGQGYGYTFGSGTRLTVV.

The rearrangement joins TRBV9 to TRBJ1-2; D unresolved. Trimming removed 0 bases from V and 4 bases from J, with 7 bases in between. This CDR3 region has 13 residues. Germline V CDR1 and CDR2: SGDLS, YYNGEE. DNA for the CDR3: TGTGCCAGCAGCGTAGGCAGATTCTATGGCTACACCTTC. It encodes CASSVGRFYGYTF.

The chain carries TRBV9 and TRBJ1-2; 7 bases align to TRBD1. Germline V gives CDR1 SGDLS, CDR2 YYNGEE. The CDR3 runs to 15 residues. Trimming took 4 bases from V and 3 from J; bases not matched to a gene: 9. The CDR3 spells CASSLLTGLDYGYTF. CDR3 coding DNA: TGTGCCAGCAGCCTACTGACAGGGTTGGACTATGGCTACACCTTC. The full variable domain, completed using reference TRBV9 and TRBJ1-2, is DSGVTQTPKHLITATGQRVTLRCSPRSGDLSVYWYQQSLDQGLQFLIQYYNGEERAKGNILERFSAQQFPDLHSELNLSSLELGDSALYFCASSLLTGLDYGYTFGSGTRLTVV.

This clone was seen just once. The genes are TRBV7-6 and TRBJ2-7, with a tentative D call TRBD2 (6 bases). The germline V gene has CDR1 SGHVS and CDR2 FNYEAQ. Trimming cost V 1 base and J 3 bases, with 22 bases left between them. The CDR3 runs to 18 residues. The CDR3 sequence is CASSLGPFPSSANYEQYF. The CDR3 nucleotides are TGTGCCAGCAGCTTAGGGCCCTTTCCGTCTAGCGCAAACTACGAGCAGTACTTC.

The V and J genes are TRBV30 and TRBJ1-2; possible D gene TRBD1, 5 bases. Germline CDR1 and CDR2: GTSNPN and SVGIG (reference sequence). The CDR3 consists of 13 residues. Trimming took off 3 bases at V and 5 bases at J, with 13 bases between the two ends. The CDR3 nucleotides are TGTGCCTGGAGAGGGGATTTATGGTATGGCTACACCTTC. Amino acids: CAWRGDLWYGYTF.

The gene calls are TRBV28 and TRBJ2-3; 8 positions agree with TRBD1. The length of the CDR3 is 15 residues. Germline V lookup: CDR1 MDHEN, CDR2 SYDVKM. With V trimmed by 6 bases and J by 9 bases, 14 bases remained unmatched. CDR3 sequence reads: CASSPIGTGKNTQYF. The CDR3 bases are TGTGCCAGCAGCCCGATCGGGACAGGCAAGAACACGCAGTATTTT.

This clone appeared once. The chain joins TRBV5-1 to TRBJ2-1, with a weak D call TRBD1 (7 bases). From germline, CDR1 is SGHRS and CDR2 YFSETQ. This CDR3 has 17 amino acids. Trimming left V 4 bases short and J 0 bases short, with 17 bases between. The CDR3 sequence: CASSQGGPYSSYNEQFF. As DNA, the CDR3 is TGCGCCAGCAGCCAGGGGGGCCCCTATAGCTCCTACAATGAGCAGTTCTTC.

The gene calls are TRBV28 and TRBJ2-5; 7 bases are a match to TRBD2. The V gene's germline CDR1 is MDHEN and CDR2 SYDVKM. The CDR3 runs to 14 residues. With 5 bases clipped from V and 5 bases from J, the junction kept 8 bases outside the gene matches. The CDR3 sequence is CASSASGVWETQYF. Here the CDR3 DNA reads TGTGCCAGCAGTGCTAGCGGTGTGTGGGAGACCCAGTACTTC.

V is TRBV11-2 and J is TRBJ2-2; 8 nucleotides line up with TRBD2. The germline V gene has CDR1 SGHAT and CDR2 FQNNGV. There are 19 residues in the CDR3. J gave up 2 bases and V 5 bases, and 16 bases lay outside the gene matches. The CDR3, as DNA: TGTGCCAGCAGCCCTTTATCCAGGCTAGCGGGCATAAACACCGGGGAGCTGTTTTTT. Protein: CASSPLSRLAGINTGELFF.

The gene calls are TRBV11-2 and TRBJ2-7; 8 bases are shared with TRBD1. Germline V gives CDR1 SGHAT, CDR2 FQNNGV. The CDR3 contains 15 residues. The ends lost 0 bases at V and 9 bases at J; junction bases unmatched: 10. This chain's CDR3 is CASSLDGTGLLRQYF. CDR3 DNA sequence: TGTGCCAGCAGCTTAGACGGGACAGGTTTACTAAGGCAGTACTTC.